These T cell receptor beta chains were read from a single sample in a study of siplizumab effects on memory and regulatory T cells. Sequencing was performed with immunoSEQ multiplex PCR; in TCRdb, only in-frame clones are kept and a portion is missing. The sample records 95,000 to 110,000 clones, about 93% being singletons. The sample comprised Tregs sorted from blood. These receptors all stem from a human donor in good health. Both conserved end residues are part of each CDR3. Some rows mark clone size as missing; the rest say once, few, many or name a class of expanded clone.

TRBV9	.	16	CASSVGTSGIPYTQYF
TRBV11-3	.	14	CASSLGHPNTEAFF
TRBV6-6	.	11	CASNAGVEAFF
TRBV4-3	.	14	CASSHYREGGEQFF
TRBV5-6	few	15	CASSPAGTGPYGYTF
TRBV14	.	13	CASSQVGVTEAFF
TRBV7-2	few	15	CASSSSGTNTDTQYF
TRBV19	.	13	CASSIGAIYGYTF
TRBV11-3	once	14	CASSPTGDNYGYTF
TRBV7-3	.	14	CASSPGRSTDTQYF
TRBV5-6	.	15	CASSFELAGAYEQYF
TRBV19	.	13	CASRNPQGYEAFF
TRBV5-1	.	14	CASQTSGSPGEQFF
TRBV18	.	13	CASSPQPGEGYTF
TRBV30	.	20	CAWNLQSLAGGPLNTGELFF
TRBV7-2	.	13	CASSRGLVREQYF
TRBV30	.	13	CAWSATLRQPQHF
TRBV6-1	.	14	CASRGDVASYEQYF
TRBV5-4	.	12	CASSLQQNEQFF
TRBV25-1	.	11	CASSERKERFF
TRBV11-2	few	14	CASSLRSSYNEQFF
TRBV6-6	.	14	CASSYPAGNTEAFF
TRBV7-8	.	15	CASSARDTQNTEAFF
TRBV4-3	.	16	CASSQSGGSSSYEQYF
TRBV6-6	once	15	CASSATGTAGDTQYF
TRBV9	.	13	CASSVVRTGEQFF
TRBV5-1	.	14	CASSPQGLIHEQYF
TRBV7-9	.	13	CASSLAGGDGYTF
TRBV6-5	.	16	CASSYDFRVVGKKLFF
TRBV5-1	.	14	CPHPYGRDSYEQYF
TRBV2	.	14	CARGRAGVNYGYTF
TRBV5-1	.	14	CASRSSSGANVLTF
TRBV11-2	.	15	CASSDRPGSGNTIYF
TRBV30	.	13	CAWSQGVLQPQHF
TRBV7-3	.	15	CASSSSGRENNEQFF
TRBV5-8	.	13	CASSLVEDEKLFF